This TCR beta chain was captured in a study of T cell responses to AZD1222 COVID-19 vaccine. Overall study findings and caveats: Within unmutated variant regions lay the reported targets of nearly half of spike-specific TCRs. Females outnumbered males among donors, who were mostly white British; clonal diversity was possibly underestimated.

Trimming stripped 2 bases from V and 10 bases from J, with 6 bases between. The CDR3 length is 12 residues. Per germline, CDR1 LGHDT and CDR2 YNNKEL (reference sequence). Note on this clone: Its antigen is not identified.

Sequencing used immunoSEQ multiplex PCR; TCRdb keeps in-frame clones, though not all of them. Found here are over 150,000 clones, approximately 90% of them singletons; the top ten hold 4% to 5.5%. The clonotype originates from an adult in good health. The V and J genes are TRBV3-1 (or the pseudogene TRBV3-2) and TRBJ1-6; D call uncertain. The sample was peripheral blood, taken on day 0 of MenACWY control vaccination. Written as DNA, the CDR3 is TGTGCCAGCAGCCAAAACGAGTCACCCCTCCACTTT. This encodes CASSQNESPLHF.